These 22 T cell receptor beta chains originate from one sample sequenced in a study of shared clonotypes between healthy human individuals. Assay: immunoSEQ multiplex PCR; the TCRdb copy retains only in-frame clones and omits some. The sample includes hundreds of thousands of clones, under 95% of them seen just once. CD8 cells regarded as naive lacked CD45RO, were positively chosen for CCR7, and omitted terminally differentiated effector memory CD45RA+ cells. Material: naive CD8+ T cells sorted from blood. The receptors come from a man aged 25-45 years in good health.

This chain links TRBV10-3 with TRBJ1-2; D might be TRBD1 (6 bases). CDR3 length: 13 amino acids. The germline gives CDR1 ENHRY, CDR2 SYGVKD. V lost 8 bases to trimming and J lost 1 base, with 11 bases between them. CDR3 amino acids: CAIATGLNYGYTF. CDR3 in DNA: TGTGCCATCGCGACAGGACTTAACTATGGCTACACCTTC.

This chain joins TRBV6-6 and TRBJ2-1, with TRBD2 matching over 9 bases. With 0 bases clipped from V and 5 bases from J, the junction kept 5 bases outside the gene matches. CDR1 and CDR2 from the germline V gene are MNHNY and SVGAGI (reference sequence). CDR3 size: 16 residues. CDR3 protein: CASSYSALAGNNEQFF. The CDR3 bases are TGTGCCAGCAGTTACTCGGCTCTAGCGGGGAACAATGAGCAGTTCTTC.

In its sample, this clone was seen a few times. The J gene is TRBJ2-7, the V gene TRBV28; weak D call: TRBD2 (5 bases). V dropped 5 bases and J dropped 4 bases, with 15 bases sitting between them. CDR1 is MDHEN and CDR2 is SYDVKM in the germline V gene. The CDR3 is 14 residues long. Here the CDR3 reads CASSRTLGEYEQYF. CDR3 nucleotide sequence: TGTGCCAGCAGTCGCACCCTCGGGGAGTACGAGCAGTACTTC.

CDR3 nucleotide sequence: TGTGCCAGCAGTGGTCAACCGAACACTGAAGCTTTCTTT. Translated: CASSGQPNTEAFF. V gene TRBV25-1 combines with J gene TRBJ1-1, with no clear D. This CDR3 has 13 amino acids. CDR1 and CDR2 from the germline V gene are MGHDK and SYGVNS. Trimming cost V 4 bases and J 1 base, with 7 bases left between them.

The gene calls are TRBV7-9 and TRBJ2-3; D might be TRBD1 (5 bases). V gave up 1 base and J gave up 5 bases, with 10 bases separating them. This CDR3 is 14 amino acids long. Germline V CDR1 and CDR2: SEHNR, FQNEAQ (reference sequence). The CDR3 loop reads CASSLGGLGDTQYF. For the CDR3, the DNA is TGTGCCAGCAGCTTAGGGGGCTTGGGAGATACGCAGTATTTT.

To note about this clone: Other DNA sequences within the sample encode an identical CDR3. V usage is TRBV7-2 and J usage is TRBJ2-3, with D maybe TRBD2 (5 bases). Looked up from germline, CDR1 is SGHTA and CDR2 is FQGNSA. Deletions cut 0 bases from V and 3 bases from J, with 10 bases between. The CDR3 spans 15 residues. CDR3 DNA sequence: TGTGCCAGCAGCTTAGCGGCGGGTTCGACAGATACGCAGTATTTT. Its translation is CASSLAAGSTDTQYF.

This chain connects TRBV7-9 to TRBJ2-7, with TRBD1 as a possible D gene (5 bases). The CDR3 length is 15 residues. Trimming took 1 base from V and 7 from J, leaving 17 bases between them. In germline, CDR1 is SEHNR, CDR2 FQNEAQ (reference sequence). CDR3 sequence (DNA): TGTGCCAGCAGCTTAGTTGGGGTGGGGCCGACGGAGCAGTACTTC. Protein: CASSLVGVGPTEQYF.

This clone was recorded only once. The chain is built from TRBV27 and TRBJ2-7, with TRBD2 as a possible D gene (5 bases). The germline V gene encodes CDR1 MNHEY and CDR2 SMNVEV (reference sequence). V was trimmed by 11 bases and J by 2 bases, leaving 16 bases between them. The CDR3 consists of 13 residues. CDR3 bases: TGTGCCGCACAGTGGAGGAGTACCTACGAGCAGTACTTC. Translated, it gives CAAQWRSTYEQYF.

The V gene is TRBV14, the J gene TRBJ2-7; D gene unclear. The V end was cut by 3 bases, the J end by 10 bases, with 13 bases between. CDR3 length: 12 residues. The germline CDR1 and CDR2 sequences are SGHDN and FVKESK. For the CDR3, the DNA is TGTGCCAGCAGCCAGGGTCGTCTACGTCAGTACTTC. It is translated as CASSQGRLRQYF.

This clone showed up just once. V gene TRBV5-1 combines with J gene TRBJ2-7; a weak D match, TRBD2 (5 bases). Germline loops: CDR1 SGHRS, CDR2 YFSETQ. V dropped 4 bases and J dropped 3 bases, with 11 bases sitting between them. CDR3 length equals 13 residues. The CDR3 loop is CASSVDGGYEQYF. DNA of the CDR3: TGCGCCAGCAGCGTAGACGGAGGCTACGAGCAGTACTTC.

The V and J genes are TRBV5-1 and TRBJ1-1, with D perhaps matching TRBD1 (5 bases). Germline-derived CDR1 and CDR2 are SGHRS and YFSETQ. The CDR3 loop spans 15 amino acids. V lost 4 bases and J 0 bases, leaving 13 bases between the germline ends. CDR3: CASSKRDRLNTEAFF. CDR3 DNA sequence: TGCGCCAGCAGCAAAAGAGACAGATTGAACACTGAAGCTTTCTTT.

This clone was found once. This chain links TRBV19 with TRBJ2-1; D is perhaps TRBD2 (6 bases). The CDR3 spans 18 residues. V gave up 5 bases and J gave up 4 bases, with 24 bases separating them. Germline CDR1 reads LNHDA; CDR2 reads SQIVND (reference sequence). The DNA for the CDR3 is TGTGCCAGTAGTTCTACCGGACTACTAACAAGAAGATACAATGAGCAGTTCTTC. This gives the protein CASSSTGLLTRRYNEQFF.

V and J are TRBV29-1 and TRBJ2-1, with 7 bases matching TRBD2. With 4 bases clipped from V and 8 bases from J, the junction kept 5 bases outside the gene matches. Per germline, CDR1 SQVTM and CDR2 ANQGSEA. The CDR3 spans 12 residues. This CDR3 is CSVVGSGHEQFF. The CDR3 region has the DNA TGCAGCGTTGTGGGTAGCGGGCATGAGCAGTTCTTC.

J is TRBJ2-4 and V is TRBV18; no clear D gene. CDR1 is KGHSH, CDR2 LQKENI, per germline. This CDR3 has 12 amino acids. Trimming removed 3 bases from V and 4 bases from J, with 4 bases in between. CDR3 residues: CASSPTKNIQYF. DNA of the CDR3: TGTGCCAGCTCACCGACGAAAAACATTCAGTACTTC.

This clone occurred a few times. This same CDR3 is encoded by further DNA sequences in the sample. The rearrangement joins TRBV27 to TRBJ1-2; possibly TRBD1 for D (5 bases). CDR1 is MNHEY, CDR2 SMNVEV, per germline (reference sequence). The V end was cut by 2 bases, the J end by 5 bases, with 9 bases between. This CDR3 has 13 residues. CDR3 nucleotides: TGTGCCAGCAGTTTAGGGACGGATTATGGCTACACCTTC. Translating it yields CASSLGTDYGYTF.

CDR3 nucleotide sequence: TGTGCCAGCAGTAGGGGAGGGCCCCCCGAGCAGTACTTC. This gives the protein CASSRGGPPEQYF. This sequence joins TRBV7-9 and TRBJ2-7; 7 nucleotides align to TRBD2. Trimming took 6 bases from V and 6 from J; bases not matched to a gene: 8. There are 13 residues in the CDR3. CDR1 is SEHNR and CDR2 is FQNEAQ in the germline V gene (reference sequence).

This chain uses TRBV5-1 with TRBJ2-7; D not certain. Trimming pared 1 base from V and 0 bases from J, leaving 5 bases between. The V gene's germline CDR1 is SGHRS and CDR2 YFSETQ. This CDR3 is built from 13 residues. The CDR3 spells CASSLYTSYEQYF. The CDR3 nucleotides are TGCGCCAGCAGCTTGTATACCTCCTACGAGCAGTACTTC. The full variable domain, with the rest looked up from reference TRBV5-1 and TRBJ2-7, is KAGVTQTPRYLIKTRGQQVTLSCSPISGHRSVSWYQQTPGQGLQFLFEYFSETQRNKGNFPGRFSGRQFSNSRSEMNVSTLELGDSALYLCASSLYTSYEQYFGPGTRLTVT.

V gene TRBV27 combines with J gene TRBJ2-7; tentative D call: TRBD2 (5 bases). The V and J ends lost 10 bases and 6 bases respectively, with 10 bases between them. The CDR3 sequence is 10 residues long. The germline CDR1 and CDR2 sequences are MNHEY and SMNVEV (reference sequence). CDR3 loop: CATSRGEQYF. DNA of the CDR3: TGTGCCACCTCCCGGGGCGAGCAGTACTTC.

The V gene is TRBV27, the J gene TRBJ2-2, with 8 bases matching TRBD1. The germline gives CDR1 MNHEY, CDR2 SMNVEV (reference sequence). The CDR3 spans 17 residues. Losses at the gene ends were 4 bases for V and 13 bases for J; bases not matched to a gene: 20. The CDR3 sequence: CASSYGIPGQGLGGLFF. Here the CDR3 DNA reads TGTGCCAGCAGTTACGGGATTCCAGGACAGGGATTGGGAGGGCTGTTTTTT.

This clone has just one count. The chain couples TRBV15 to TRBJ2-3, with D perhaps assigned TRBD1 or TRBD2 (5 bases each). V gave up 0 bases and J gave up 2 bases, with 12 bases separating them. The CDR3 sequence is 16 residues long. Germline lookup yields CDR1 LNHNV and CDR2 YYDKDF (reference sequence). In DNA, the CDR3 is TGTGCCACCAGCAGAGAAGGGACGCCTCACACAGATACGCAGTATTTT. It is translated as CATSREGTPHTDTQYF. Combining the CDR3 with reference TRBV15 and TRBJ2-3 gives the whole variable domain DAMVIQNPRYQVTQFGKPVTLSCSQTLNHNVMYWYQQKSSQAPKLLFHYYDKDFNNEADTPDNFQSRRPNTSFCFLDIRSPGLGDTAMYLCATSREGTPHTDTQYFGPGTRLTVL.

This clone was detected once. Here the CDR3 reads CASSFDKGKAWDTEAFF. CDR3 DNA: TGCGCCAGCAGCTTTGACAAGGGCAAGGCTTGGGACACTGAAGCTTTCTTT. The chain couples TRBV5-1 to TRBJ1-1; D not certain. CDR3 length: 17 residues. The V end lost 2 bases, the J end lost 3 bases, and 20 bases lay between the germline ends. Germline lookup yields CDR1 SGHRS and CDR2 YFSETQ. Using reference TRBV5-1 and TRBJ1-1 for the parts outside the CDR3, the full variable domain is KAGVTQTPRYLIKTRGQQVTLSCSPISGHRSVSWYQQTPGQGLQFLFEYFSETQRNKGNFPGRFSGRQFSNSRSEMNVSTLELGDSALYLCASSFDKGKAWDTEAFFGQGTRLTVV.

The chain carries TRBV6-6 and TRBJ2-5; D not resolved. The V gene's germline CDR1 is MNHNY and CDR2 SVGAGI (reference sequence). The CDR3 consists of 13 residues. Deletions cut 2 bases from V and 1 base from J, with 5 bases between. The CDR3: CASSYGFQETQYF. CDR3 nucleotides: TGTGCCAGCAGTTACGGTTTCCAAGAGACCCAGTACTTC.